This passage covers 21 T cell receptor beta chains from one sample sequenced in a study of cytomegalovirus exposure and HLA in healthy donors. Use of 60 Vbeta and 13 Jbeta primers characterized the PCR. TCRdb's table, derived via immunoSEQ multiplex PCR, lists solely in-frame clones and lacks some. The sample lists about 89,000 clones, about 75% occurring once. The sample consisted of PBMCs. These receptor sequences come from a man in his thirties or forties in good health and CMV-seropositive.

This clone was picked up one time. This chain's CDR3 is CASSFGTASGNTIYF. CDR3 sequence (DNA): TGTGCCAGTAGTTTCGGGACAGCCTCTGGAAACACCATATATTTT. This chain joins TRBV19 and TRBJ1-3, with 7 bases identical to TRBD1. The CDR3 sequence is 15 residues long. V was clipped by 5 bases and J by 0 bases; unmatched bases: 4. Germline values: CDR1 LNHDA, CDR2 SQIVND (reference sequence).

The chain uses TRBV6-1 and TRBJ2-7; perhaps TRBD1 as D (6 bases). V lost 3 bases and J 4 bases, leaving 7 bases between the germline ends. Germline V lookup: CDR1 MNHNS, CDR2 SASEGT. The CDR3 covers 12 residues. The CDR3, as DNA: TGTGCCAGCAGTGAGGGACAATACGAGCAGTACTTC. Translating gives CASSEGQYEQYF.

The V and J genes are TRBV5-1 and TRBJ2-7; TRBD2 is a possible D gene (6 bases). This CDR3 contains 14 residues. The V gene lost 4 bases and the J gene lost 4 bases, with 15 bases spanning the gap. Germline values: CDR1 SGHRS, CDR2 YFSETQ. CDR3 amino acids: CASSHGGGRYEQYF. As DNA, the CDR3 is TGCGCCAGCAGCCACGGGGGTGGCCGTTACGAGCAGTACTTC.

This chain joins TRBV4-3 and TRBJ1-1; 8 nucleotides line up with TRBD1. The J segment lost 4 bases and the V segment lost 2 bases, leaving 6 bases of the junction unmatched. The germline V gene has CDR1 LGHNA and CDR2 YSLEER. The CDR3 consists of 15 residues. The CDR3 reads CASSQTQGVATEAFF. CDR3 sequence (DNA): TGCGCCAGCAGCCAAACACAGGGGGTGGCCACTGAAGCTTTCTTT.

V usage is TRBV19 and J usage is TRBJ1-5; D gene uncertain. With 3 bases removed from V and 1 base from J, the gap between germline ends came to 4 bases. This CDR3 contains 13 residues. The germline V gene encodes CDR1 LNHDA and CDR2 SQIVND (reference sequence). CDR3 sequence reads: CASSIQSNQPQHF. Here the CDR3 DNA reads TGTGCCAGTAGTATCCAGAGCAATCAGCCCCAGCATTTT. Using reference TRBV19 and TRBJ1-5 for the parts outside the CDR3, the full variable domain is DGGITQSPKYLFRKEGQNVTLSCEQNLNHDAMYWYRQDPGQGLRLIYYSQIVNDFQKGDIAEGYSVSREKKESFPLTVTSAQKNPTAFYLCASSIQSNQPQHFGDGTRLSIL.

The J gene is TRBJ1-2, the V gene TRBV7-8; D possibly corresponds to TRBD1 (5 bases). The V and J ends lost 5 bases and 6 bases respectively, with 10 bases between them. Germline loops: CDR1 SGHVS, CDR2 FQNEAQ. The length of the CDR3 is 12 residues. CDR3 protein: CASSTRQNGYTF. CDR3 coding DNA: TGTGCCAGCAGCACCCGACAGAATGGCTACACCTTC.

The chain is built from TRBV5-4 and TRBJ1-1; no clear D gene. The CDR3 runs 16 residues. Trimming left V 2 bases short and J 8 bases short, with 22 bases between. The V gene's germline CDR1 is SGHNT and CDR2 YYREEE (reference sequence). This CDR3 is CASSFNAGGWDTEAFF. In nucleotides, the CDR3 is TGTGCCAGCAGCTTTAACGCGGGTGGGTGGGATACCGAAGCTTTCTTT.

Comments on this clone: At the DNA level, this CDR3 is encoded by other sequences in the same sample as well. This chain uses TRBV5-1 with TRBJ2-2, with TRBD1 as a possible D gene (5 bases). The CDR3 runs 14 residues. The germline CDR1 and CDR2 sequences are SGHRS and YFSETQ. Trimming stripped 6 bases from V and 2 bases from J, with 11 bases between. The CDR3 nucleotides are TGCGCCAGCAACGAGCAGGGAAACACCGGGGAGCTGTTTTTT. It codes for CASNEQGNTGELFF.

The J gene is TRBJ2-1, the V gene TRBV19, with a weak D call TRBD1 (6 bases). V lost 7 bases and J lost 11, with 18 bases in between. The CDR3 is 13 residues long. CDR1 and CDR2 (germline): LNHDA, SQIVND (reference sequence). CDR3 sequence (DNA): TGTGCCAGTATCAGGGGCCTTCCAGGTAAGCAGTTCTTC. As protein: CASIRGLPGKQFF. Combining the CDR3 with reference TRBV19 and TRBJ2-1 gives the whole variable domain DGGITQSPKYLFRKEGQNVTLSCEQNLNHDAMYWYRQDPGQGLRLIYYSQIVNDFQKGDIAEGYSVSREKKESFPLTVTSAQKNPTAFYLCASIRGLPGKQFFGPGTRLTVL.

This chain joins TRBV2 and TRBJ1-6; TRBD1 aligns across 8 bases. The CDR3 sequence is 16 residues long. Germline values: CDR1 SNHLY, CDR2 FYNNEI. V lost 6 bases to trimming and J lost 6 bases; unmatched junction nucleotides: 10. In DNA, the CDR3 is TGTGCCAGCAGCGCCATAGGACAGGGTGTTAATTCACCCCTCCACTTT. This sequence encodes CASSAIGQGVNSPLHF.

V is TRBV7-3 and J is TRBJ2-5, with a tentative D call TRBD2 (6 bases). TRBJ2-7 matches the DNA end more closely, so the J call is doubtful. Germline-derived CDR1 and CDR2 are SGHTA and FQGTGA. This CDR3 has 18 amino acids. The chain's CDR3 is CASSLIDLREASSYEQYF. Written as DNA, the CDR3 is TGTGCCAGCAGCTTAATTGACTTGAGGGAGGCCAGCTCCTACGAGCAGTACTTC.

For the CDR3, the DNA is TGTGCCAGCAGCGTAGGGGGTAAAGGGAGCTACGAGCAGTACTTC. It codes for CASSVGGKGSYEQYF. V gene TRBV9 combines with J gene TRBJ2-7, with TRBD2 as a possible D gene (5 bases). Trimming pared 0 bases from V and 3 bases from J, leaving 13 bases between. The CDR3 runs to 15 residues. The germline V gene encodes CDR1 SGDLS and CDR2 YYNGEE. The variable domain in full, with the rest retrieved from reference TRBV9 and TRBJ2-7, is DSGVTQTPKHLITATGQRVTLRCSPRSGDLSVYWYQQSLDQGLQFLIQYYNGEERAKGNILERFSAQQFPDLHSELNLSSLELGDSALYFCASSVGGKGSYEQYFGPGTRLTVT.

CDR3 nucleotide sequence: TGTGCCAGCAGCGATAGAGTAGTCCAGCGGGGGGGTACCTCCTACAATGAGCAGTTCTTC. Protein sequence: CASSDRVVQRGGTSYNEQFF. The rearrangement joins TRBV9 to TRBJ2-1; 10 nucleotides line up with TRBD2. Germline CDR1 is SGDLS and CDR2 is YYNGEE. V shed 3 bases, J shed 0 bases, and the junction held 15 bases outside the gene matches. This CDR3 is built from 20 residues.

The genes are TRBV6-1 and TRBJ2-1; 12 bases agree with TRBD2. This CDR3 comprises 14 residues. The V gene end was trimmed by 7 bases and the J gene end by 8 bases; junction bases not matched to a gene: 6. Germline CDR1 MNHNS, CDR2 SASEGT. For the CDR3, the DNA is TGTGCCAGCACTTTAGGACTAGCGGGGTATGAGCAGTTCTTC. Its protein product is CASTLGLAGYEQFF.

Concerning this clone itself: Within the sample, other DNA sequences also encode this same CDR3. The J gene is TRBJ1-5, the V gene TRBV5-1, with D unresolved. From germline, CDR1 is SGHRS and CDR2 YFSETQ. Trimming cost V 3 bases and J 5 bases, with 9 bases left between them. There are 13 residues in the CDR3. This CDR3 is CASSSGFDQPQHF. DNA of the CDR3: TGCGCCAGCAGCTCGGGTTTTGATCAGCCCCAGCATTTT.

The V gene is TRBV6-5, the J gene TRBJ1-2; 8 bases are a match to TRBD1. Per germline, CDR1 MNHEY and CDR2 SVGAGI. This CDR3 spans 16 amino acids. J gave up 2 bases and V 2 bases, and 7 bases lay outside the gene matches. The DNA of the CDR3 is TGTGCCAGCAGTTACCAACAGGGGGGAGTAAACTATGGCTACACCTTC. It yields the protein CASSYQQGGVNYGYTF.

The chain links TRBV5-6 to TRBJ2-7; D ambiguous. From germline, CDR1 is SGHDT and CDR2 YYEEEE. V was cut by 1 base and J by 6 bases, with 8 bases left in between. This CDR3 is built from 12 residues. The DNA of the CDR3 is TGTGCCAGCAGCTTGTGGCTAGGCGAGCAGTACTTC. Protein product: CASSLWLGEQYF.

Only a few counts were recorded for this clone. The chain employs TRBV27 and TRBJ1-4, with 7 bases identical to TRBD1. V gave up 6 bases and J gave up 6 bases; unmatched junction bases: 4. CDR3 size: 13 residues. Germline lookup yields CDR1 MNHEY and CDR2 SMNVEV (reference sequence). CDR3 protein: CASRFGTDEKLFF. The CDR3 DNA follows: TGTGCCAGCAGATTTGGGACAGATGAAAAACTGTTTTTT.

The chain uses TRBV7-3 and TRBJ2-7; tentative D call: TRBD1 (5 bases). Per the germline V gene, CDR1 is SGHTA and CDR2 is FQGTGA. Trimming pared 1 base from V and 2 bases from J, leaving 15 bases between. The CDR3 covers 16 residues. The CDR3, as DNA: TGTGCCAGCAGCTTAAGGCAGGGATACCCTCCCTACGAGCAGTACTTC. Translation gives CASSLRQGYPPYEQYF.

As concerns this clone: An end of the junction differs from the germline gene, which may be a read error. The chain carries TRBV7-9 and TRBJ2-7; TRBD1 might be the D (5 bases). Looked up from germline, CDR1 is SEHNR and CDR2 is FQNEAQ (reference sequence). The CDR3 length is 13 residues. CDR3 nucleotide sequence: TGTTCCAGCAGCTCCCAGGGAAACTACGAGCAGTACTTC. It is translated as CSSSSQGNYEQYF.

The chain uses TRBV27 and TRBJ1-5; tentatively, D is TRBD1 (5 bases). Trimming stripped 1 base from V and 7 bases from J, with 11 bases between. The germline V gene encodes CDR1 MNHEY and CDR2 SMNVEV (reference sequence). The CDR3 extends over 14 amino acids. The CDR3 nucleotides read TGTGCCAGCAGTTTATTGGGGGAGGGACAGCCCCAGCATTTT. This sequence encodes CASSLLGEGQPQHF.